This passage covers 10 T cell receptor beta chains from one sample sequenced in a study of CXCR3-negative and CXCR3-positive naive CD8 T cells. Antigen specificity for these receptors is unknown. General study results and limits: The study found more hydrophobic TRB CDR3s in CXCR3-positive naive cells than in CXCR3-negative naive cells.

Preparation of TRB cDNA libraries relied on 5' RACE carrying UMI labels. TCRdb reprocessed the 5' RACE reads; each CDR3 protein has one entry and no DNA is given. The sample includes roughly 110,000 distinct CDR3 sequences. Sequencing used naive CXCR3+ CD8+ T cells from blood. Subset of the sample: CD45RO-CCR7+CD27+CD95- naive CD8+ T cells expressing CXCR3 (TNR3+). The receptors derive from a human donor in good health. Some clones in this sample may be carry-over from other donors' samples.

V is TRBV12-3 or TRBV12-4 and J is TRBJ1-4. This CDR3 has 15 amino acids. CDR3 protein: CASSLLASTNEKLFF.

The chain's CDR3 is CASSYSNWKAFF. The chain uses TRBV14 and TRBJ1-1. Germline assignment: CDR1 SGHDN and CDR2 FVKESK. This CDR3 has 12 amino acids.

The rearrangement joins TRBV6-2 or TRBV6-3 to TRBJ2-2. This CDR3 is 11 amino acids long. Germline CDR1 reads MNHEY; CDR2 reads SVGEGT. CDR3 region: CASSYPGELFF.

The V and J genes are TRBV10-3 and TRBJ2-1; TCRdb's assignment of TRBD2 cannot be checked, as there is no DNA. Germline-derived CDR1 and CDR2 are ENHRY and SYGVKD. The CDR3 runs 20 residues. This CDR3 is CAISAQWASGTRTSYNEQFF.

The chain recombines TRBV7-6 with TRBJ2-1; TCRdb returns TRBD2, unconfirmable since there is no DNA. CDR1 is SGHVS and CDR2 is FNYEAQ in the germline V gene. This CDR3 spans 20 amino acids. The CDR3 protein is CASSLGHRSGVIAPTYEQFF.

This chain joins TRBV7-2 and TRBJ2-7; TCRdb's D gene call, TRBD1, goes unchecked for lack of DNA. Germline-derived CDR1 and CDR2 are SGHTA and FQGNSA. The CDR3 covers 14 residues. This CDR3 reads CASSLVQGAYEQYF.

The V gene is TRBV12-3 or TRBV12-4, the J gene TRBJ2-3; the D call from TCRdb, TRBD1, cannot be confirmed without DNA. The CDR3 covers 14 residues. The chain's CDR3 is CASSLTGIPDTQYF.

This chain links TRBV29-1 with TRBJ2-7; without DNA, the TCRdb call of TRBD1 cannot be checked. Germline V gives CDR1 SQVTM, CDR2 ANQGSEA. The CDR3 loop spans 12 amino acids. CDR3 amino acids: CSVLEGNYEQYF.

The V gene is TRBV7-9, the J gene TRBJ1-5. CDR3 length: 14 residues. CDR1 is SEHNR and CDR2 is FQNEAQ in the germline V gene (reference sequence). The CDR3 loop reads CASSFSDSNQPQHF.

The CDR3 spells CASSEYVGESDTQYF. This chain joins TRBV25-1 and TRBJ2-3. CDR1 and CDR2 from the germline V gene are MGHDK and SYGVNS. The CDR3 spans 15 residues. Combining the CDR3 with reference TRBV25-1 and TRBJ2-3 gives the whole variable domain EADIYQTPRYLVIGTGKKITLECSQTMGHDKMYWYQQDPGMELHLIHYSYGVNSTEKGDLSSESTVSRIRTEHFPLTLESARPSHTSQYLCASSEYVGESDTQYFGPGTRLTVL.